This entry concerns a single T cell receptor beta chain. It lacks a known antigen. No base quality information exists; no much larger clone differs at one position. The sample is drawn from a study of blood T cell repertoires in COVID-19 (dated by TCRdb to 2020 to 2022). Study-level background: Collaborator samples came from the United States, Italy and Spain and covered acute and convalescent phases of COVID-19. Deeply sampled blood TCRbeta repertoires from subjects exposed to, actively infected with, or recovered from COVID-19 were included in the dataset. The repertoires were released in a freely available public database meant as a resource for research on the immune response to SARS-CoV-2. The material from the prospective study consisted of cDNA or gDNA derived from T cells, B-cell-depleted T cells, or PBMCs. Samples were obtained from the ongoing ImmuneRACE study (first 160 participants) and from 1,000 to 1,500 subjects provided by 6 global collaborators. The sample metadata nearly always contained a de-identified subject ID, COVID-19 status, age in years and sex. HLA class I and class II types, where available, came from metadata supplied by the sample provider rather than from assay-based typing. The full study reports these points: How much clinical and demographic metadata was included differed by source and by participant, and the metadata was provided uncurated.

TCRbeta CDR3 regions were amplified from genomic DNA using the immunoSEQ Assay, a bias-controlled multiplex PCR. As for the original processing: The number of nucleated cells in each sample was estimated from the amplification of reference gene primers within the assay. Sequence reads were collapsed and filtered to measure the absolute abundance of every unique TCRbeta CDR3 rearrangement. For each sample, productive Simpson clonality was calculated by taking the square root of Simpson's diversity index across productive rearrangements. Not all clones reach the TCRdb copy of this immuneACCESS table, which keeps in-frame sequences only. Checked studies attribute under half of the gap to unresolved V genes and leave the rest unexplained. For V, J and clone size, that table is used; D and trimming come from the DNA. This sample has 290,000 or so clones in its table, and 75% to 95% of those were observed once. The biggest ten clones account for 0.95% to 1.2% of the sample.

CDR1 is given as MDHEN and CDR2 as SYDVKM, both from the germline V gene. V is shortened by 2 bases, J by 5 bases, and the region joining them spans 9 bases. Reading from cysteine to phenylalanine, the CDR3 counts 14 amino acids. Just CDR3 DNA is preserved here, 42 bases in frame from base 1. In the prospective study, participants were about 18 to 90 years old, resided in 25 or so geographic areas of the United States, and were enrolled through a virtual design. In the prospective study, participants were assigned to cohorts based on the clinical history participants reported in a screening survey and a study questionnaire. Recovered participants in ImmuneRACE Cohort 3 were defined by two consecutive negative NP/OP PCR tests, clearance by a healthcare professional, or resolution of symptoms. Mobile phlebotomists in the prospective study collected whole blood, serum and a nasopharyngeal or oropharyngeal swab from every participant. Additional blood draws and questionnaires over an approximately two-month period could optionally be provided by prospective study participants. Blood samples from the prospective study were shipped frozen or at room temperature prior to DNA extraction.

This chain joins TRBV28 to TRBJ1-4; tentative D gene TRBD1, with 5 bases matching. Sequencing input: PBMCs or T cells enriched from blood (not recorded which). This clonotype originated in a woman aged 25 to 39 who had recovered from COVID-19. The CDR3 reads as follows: CASSLQGQNEKLFF. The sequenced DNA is TGTGCCAGCAGTTTACAGGGCCAAAATGAAAAACTGTTTTTT. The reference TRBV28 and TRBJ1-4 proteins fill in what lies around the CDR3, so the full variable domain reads DVKVTQSSRYLVKRTGEKVFLECVQDMDHENMFWYRQDPGLGLRLIYFSYDVKMKEKGDIPEGYSVSREKKERFSLILESASTNQTSMYLCASSLQGQNEKLFFGSGTQLSVL.